This T cell receptor (beta chain) was observed in a study of radiotherapy plus CTLA-4 blockade in lung cancer. Method: immunoSEQ multiplex PCR; TCRdb's copy keeps in-frame clones and lacks some. The table shows fewer than 100,000 clones, with about four fifths occurring only once. General study results and limits: Blood-borne expansion of tumor-derived TCR clones followed radiotherapy plus ipilimumab.

The table lists this clone with a few counts. Its target is unknown. The TCR was taken from a human donor with non-small cell lung cancer whose response to radiotherapy plus ipilimumab could not be evaluated. Some clones in this sample may be carry-over from other donors' samples. The sequenced sample was peripheral blood, obtained from a patient treated with radiotherapy plus ipilimumab.

DNA for the CDR3: TGTGCCATCCGGGGAGGGGGCTATGGCTACACCTTC. It codes for CAIRGGGYGYTF. This rearrangement joins TRBV10-3 to TRBJ1-2; the D gene is possibly TRBD1 (6 bases). The CDR3 totals 12 residues. V was cut by 8 bases and J by 4 bases, with 11 bases left in between. In germline, CDR1 is ENHRY, CDR2 SYGVKD.